The 10 T cell receptor beta chains reported below all come from one sample, sequenced in a study of cytomegalovirus exposure and HLA in healthy donors. Primers: 60 Vbeta forward and 13 Jbeta reverse. Libraries were prepared by immunoSEQ multiplex PCR; TCRdb keeps only in-frame clonotypes and omits some of them. Found here are about 170,000 clones, roughly 80% of them singletons; the top ten hold over 10%. The sequenced material came from PBMCs. These receptor sequences come from a woman in her fifties or sixties in good health and CMV-seropositive.

This chain links TRBV5-1 with TRBJ2-7; 8 positions match TRBD2. CDR3 size: 14 residues. Germline values: CDR1 SGHRS, CDR2 YFSETQ. V lost 6 bases, J lost 1 base, and 6 bases stayed unmatched. CDR3 DNA: TGCGCCAGCAATTCTCGGGGGGGGTCCTACGAGCAGTACTTC. Amino acid sequence: CASNSRGGSYEQYF.

V usage is TRBV6-1 and J usage is TRBJ2-5; D is possibly TRBD1 (5 bases). TRBJ2-7 explains the end of the DNA better; the J call may be wrong. In germline, CDR1 is MNHNS, CDR2 SASEGT. The CDR3 has 12 amino acids. The CDR3 bases are TGTGCCAGCATCGAAGGGGTCTACGAGCAGTACTTC. Translated, it gives CASIEGVYEQYF.

The V gene is TRBV2, the J gene TRBJ1-2, with TRBD1 matching 7 bases. The CDR3 extends over 14 amino acids. Germline CDR1 is SNHLY and CDR2 is FYNNEI. V shed 8 bases and J 8 bases; nucleotides not matched to a gene: 14. The CDR3 is CASAKDRDGGGYTF. CDR3 sequence (DNA): TGTGCCAGCGCTAAAGACAGGGACGGTGGAGGCTACACCTTC.

This chain joins TRBV5-4 and TRBJ1-3; the D is unclear. V was cut by 5 bases and J by 1 base, with 16 bases left in between. The CDR3 contains 16 residues. Germline V gene lookup returns CDR1 SGHNT and CDR2 YYREEE (reference sequence). CDR3 coding DNA: TGTGCCAGCAGTTGGAGCGGCACACGATCTGGAAACACCATATATTTT. Amino acid sequence: CASSWSGTRSGNTIYF.

This clone was picked up a small number of times. This chain joins TRBV10-3 and TRBJ2-3; D may be TRBD2 (6 bases). Trimming took 5 bases from V and 3 from J, leaving 9 bases between them. The CDR3 spans 13 residues. CDR1 is ENHRY and CDR2 is SYGVKD in the germline V gene. CDR3 coding DNA: TGTGCCATCAGTATCCGGGAGACAGATACGCAGTATTTT. It codes for CAISIRETDTQYF.

The chain carries TRBV10-3 and TRBJ1-4, with D maybe TRBD1 (6 bases). CDR1 and CDR2 from the germline V gene are ENHRY and SYGVKD. This CDR3 comprises 15 residues. V was trimmed by 4 bases and J by 7 bases, leaving 16 bases between them. This CDR3 reads CAISGVRTVPEKLFF. The CDR3 nucleotides read TGTGCCATCAGTGGTGTGAGGACAGTCCCTGAAAAACTGTTTTTT.

This clone appeared a single time. This chain joins TRBV5-1 and TRBJ2-3, with TRBD1 identical over 9 bases. The length of the CDR3 is 16 residues. The V and J ends lost 3 bases and 1 base, in that order; junction bases with no gene match: 6. Germline V lookup: CDR1 SGHRS, CDR2 YFSETQ. CDR3 in DNA: TGCGCCAGCAGCTGGGGACAGGGTAGGGGCACAGATACGCAGTATTTT. Translating gives CASSWGQGRGTDTQYF.

The V and J genes are TRBV10-3 and TRBJ2-2; a possible D gene is TRBD1 (6 bases). Germline loops: CDR1 ENHRY, CDR2 SYGVKD. The CDR3 has 13 residues. Trimming cost V 9 bases and J 2 bases, with 10 bases left between them. CDR3 loop: CAMAQGNTGELFF. The CDR3, as DNA: TGTGCCATGGCACAGGGAAACACCGGGGAGCTGTTTTTT.

The CDR3 is CASSRGQGAGTGELFF. The CDR3 nucleotides read TGTGCCAGTAGTCGGGGGCAGGGGGCCGGAACCGGGGAGCTGTTTTTT. The chain couples TRBV19 to TRBJ2-2; 8 nucleotides match TRBD1. The CDR3 has 16 residues. V was clipped by 5 bases and J by 5 bases; unmatched bases: 10. From germline, CDR1 is LNHDA and CDR2 SQIVND (reference sequence).

This clone was found once. The chain carries TRBV27 and TRBJ1-5, with 7 bases aligning to TRBD1. Germline V gene lookup returns CDR1 MNHEY and CDR2 SMNVEV (reference sequence). The V and J ends lost 6 bases and 10 bases, in that order; junction bases with no gene match: 15. The CDR3 is 15 residues long. This CDR3 is CASSWTGISAGPQHF. CDR3 coding DNA: TGTGCCAGCAGCTGGACAGGCATTTCAGCGGGTCCCCAGCATTTT.